Listed below are T cell receptor beta chains from one sample, sequenced in a study of cytomegalovirus exposure and HLA in healthy donors. The protocol was immunoSEQ multiplex PCR, while the TCRdb copy is restricted to in-frame clones and leaves out a portion. Of about 160,000 clones in the sample, 85% to 90% are singletons; the top ten hold 4% to 5%. Sequenced: PBMCs. Receptors originate from a man aged 18-30 years in good health and CMV-seropositive. The CDR3 runs from the conserved cysteine through the conserved F or W. Each record gives: J gene, clone size, D gene, CDR3 length, V gene, CDR3 DNA, CDR3 protein. The D gene is left open where the match is weak. Expanded clones are given a class, and other clones once, few, many or no size at all.

j_gene: TRBJ2-7
abundance: -
d_gene: -
len: 13
v_gene: TRBV28
CDR3nt: TGTGCCAGCAGTCAACTAGTTCAGTACGAGCAGTACTTC
CDR3aa: CASSQLVQYEQYF

j_gene: TRBJ2-7
abundance: -
d_gene: TRBD2
len: 18
v_gene: TRBV19
CDR3nt: TGTGCCAGTAGTATAGGAGTCCCGGGACTAGCGGGATCCTACGAGCAGTACTTC
CDR3aa: CASSIGVPGLAGSYEQYF

j_gene: TRBJ1-4
abundance: -
d_gene: -
len: 16
v_gene: TRBV5-1
CDR3nt: TGCGCCAGCAGCAGCCGTCTCCAGGGGACTAATGAAAAACTGTTTTTT
CDR3aa: CASSSRLQGTNEKLFF

j_gene: TRBJ2-5
abundance: few
d_gene: TRBD2
len: 17
v_gene: TRBV9
CDR3nt: TGTGCCAGCAGCGCCCGACTAGCGGGAGTTGGGAAAGAGACCCAGTACTTC
CDR3aa: CASSARLAGVGKETQYF

j_gene: TRBJ2-1
abundance: -
d_gene: -
len: 14
v_gene: TRBV2
CDR3nt: TGTGCCAGCACCTCCCAGGGGTCTAGCGGTTATTGGTTCTTC
CDR3aa: CASTSQGSSGYWFF

j_gene: TRBJ1-1
abundance: -
d_gene: -
len: 14
v_gene: TRBV27
CDR3nt: TGTGCCAGCAGTCCGACCTGGGGGGACACTGAAGCTTTCTTT
CDR3aa: CASSPTWGDTEAFF

j_gene: TRBJ2-2
abundance: -
d_gene: TRBD1
len: 16
v_gene: TRBV9
CDR3nt: TGTGCCAGCAGCGTAGGCGACAGGGGCCGGACCGGGGAGCTGTTTTTT
CDR3aa: CASSVGDRGRTGELFF

j_gene: TRBJ2-1
abundance: -
d_gene: -
len: 15
v_gene: TRBV9
CDR3nt: TGTGCCAGCAGCGTAGCGGGAAATAGGTACAATGAGCAGTTCTTC
CDR3aa: CASSVAGNRYNEQFF

j_gene: TRBJ1-4
abundance: -
d_gene: -
len: 14
v_gene: TRBV2
CDR3nt: TGTGCCAGCAGCAAGACTGCAACTAATGAAAAACTGTTTTTT
CDR3aa: CASSKTATNEKLFF

j_gene: TRBJ2-1
abundance: -
d_gene: -
len: 15
v_gene: TRBV19
CDR3nt: TGTGCCAGTAGTATAGTGCGGGACTCATACAATGAGCAGTTCTTC
CDR3aa: CASSIVRDSYNEQFF

j_gene: TRBJ2-3
abundance: -
d_gene: TRBD1
len: 16
v_gene: TRBV2
CDR3nt: TGTGCCAGCAGTGACTACCGGGACAGGAGTGAAGATACGCAGTATTTT
CDR3aa: CASSDYRDRSEDTQYF

j_gene: TRBJ2-5
abundance: -
d_gene: TRBD2
len: 14
v_gene: TRBV7-2
CDR3nt: TGTGCCAGCAGCATTAGCGGGTTCCAAGAGACCCAGTACTTC
CDR3aa: CASSISGFQETQYF

j_gene: TRBJ2-1
abundance: -
d_gene: -
len: 14
v_gene: TRBV28
CDR3nt: TGTGCCAGCAGTTCGGGCGGGACCTACAATGAGCAGTTCTTC
CDR3aa: CASSSGGTYNEQFF

j_gene: TRBJ2-3
abundance: -
d_gene: TRBD1
len: 19
v_gene: TRBV11-3
CDR3nt: TGTGCCAGCAGTCCGGACAGGGGCTGGCTTCGCAAATACACAGATACGCAGTATTTT
CDR3aa: CASSPDRGWLRKYTDTQYF

j_gene: TRBJ1-1
abundance: -
d_gene: -
len: 13
v_gene: TRBV7-7
CDR3nt: TGTGCTAGCAGCTTAGCCATGAACACTGAAGCTTTCTTT
CDR3aa: CASSLAMNTEAFF

j_gene: TRBJ2-1
abundance: -
d_gene: -
len: 17
v_gene: TRBV7-8
CDR3nt: TGTGCCAGCAGCTTAGGGGGGCCGGGACAAATATACAATGAGCAGTTCTTC
CDR3aa: CASSLGGPGQIYNEQFF

j_gene: TRBJ2-1
abundance: -
d_gene: TRBD2
len: 15
v_gene: TRBV6-4
CDR3nt: TGTGCCAGCAGTGACTCTAGCGGGTCCTACAATGAGCAGTTCTTC
CDR3aa: CASSDSSGSYNEQFF

j_gene: TRBJ2-7
abundance: -
d_gene: -
len: 13
v_gene: TRBV30
CDR3nt: TGTGCCTGGAGCCAGGGGAATACCTACGAGCAGTACTTC
CDR3aa: CAWSQGNTYEQYF

j_gene: TRBJ2-7
abundance: -
d_gene: -
len: 14
v_gene: TRBV5-1
CDR3nt: TGCGCCAGCAGTATAGCATTGTTTCCCTACGAGCAGTACTTC
CDR3aa: CASSIALFPYEQYF

j_gene: TRBJ1-2
abundance: -
d_gene: TRBD1
len: 15
v_gene: TRBV4-2
CDR3nt: TGTGCCAGCAGCTTGCAGGGACAGGGTTCAAATGGCTACACCTTC
CDR3aa: CASSLQGQGSNGYTF

j_gene: TRBJ1-4
abundance: -
d_gene: -
len: 18
v_gene: TRBV27
CDR3nt: TGTGCCAGCAACCAGGGACTTAAGAAGGGGAGGTCAAATGAAAAACTGTTTTTT
CDR3aa: CASNQGLKKGRSNEKLFF

j_gene: TRBJ1-3
abundance: -
d_gene: -
len: 15
v_gene: TRBV19
CDR3nt: TGTGCCAGTAAGCGCGCTGACAGCTCTGGAAACACCATATATTTT
CDR3aa: CASKRADSSGNTIYF

j_gene: TRBJ2-1
abundance: -
d_gene: -
len: 15
v_gene: TRBV6-1
CDR3nt: TGTGCCAGCAGTGAAAGTGCGGGTTACAACAATGAGCAGTTCTTC
CDR3aa: CASSESAGYNNEQFF

j_gene: TRBJ2-1
abundance: -
d_gene: TRBD2
len: 19
v_gene: TRBV19
CDR3nt: TGTGCCACCTCTCTTCGGGGGCTAGCGGGAGGGAGAGTAAACAATGAGCAGTTCTTC
CDR3aa: CATSLRGLAGGRVNNEQFF

j_gene: TRBJ2-1
abundance: -
d_gene: -
len: 16
v_gene: TRBV5-1
CDR3nt: TGCGCCAGCAGCTTACCTATTGAGGCGTCGCTGGGTGAGCAGTTCTTC
CDR3aa: CASSLPIEASLGEQFF

j_gene: TRBJ1-1
abundance: -
d_gene: -
len: 16
v_gene: TRBV18
CDR3nt: TGTGCCAGCTCACAAGCGAGAGGGAGGGGTTACACTGAAGCTTTCTTT
CDR3aa: CASSQARGRGYTEAFF

j_gene: TRBJ2-7
abundance: -
d_gene: TRBD2
len: 16
v_gene: TRBV19
CDR3nt: TGTGCCAGTAGTACCCTAGCGGGAGTCTCGGCCTACGAGCAGTACTTC
CDR3aa: CASSTLAGVSAYEQYF

j_gene: TRBJ1-3
abundance: -
d_gene: -
len: 16
v_gene: TRBV15
CDR3nt: TGTGCCACCAGCACGCATGGACACACCTCTGGAAACACCATATATTTT
CDR3aa: CATSTHGHTSGNTIYF

j_gene: TRBJ2-7
abundance: -
d_gene: TRBD1
len: 18
v_gene: TRBV11-3
CDR3nt: TGTGCCAGCAGCTTATCTTTTGGGCGGACAGGGCGCGTTTACGAGCAGTACTTC
CDR3aa: CASSLSFGRTGRVYEQYF

j_gene: TRBJ2-5
abundance: once
d_gene: TRBD2
len: 15
v_gene: TRBV7-7
CDR3nt: TGTGCTAGCAGCAAGGGACTAGCCGAACAAGAGACCCAGTACTTC
CDR3aa: CASSKGLAEQETQYF

j_gene: TRBJ1-2
abundance: -
d_gene: -
len: 14
v_gene: TRBV25-1
CDR3nt: TGTGCCAGCAGTGAATACAGGGTAGGCTATGGCTACACCTTC
CDR3aa: CASSEYRVGYGYTF

j_gene: TRBJ2-2
abundance: -
d_gene: TRBD2
len: 15
v_gene: TRBV2
CDR3nt: TGTGCCAGCAGTATCACTAGCGCGAACACCGGGGAGCTGTTTTTT
CDR3aa: CASSITSANTGELFF

j_gene: TRBJ1-4
abundance: -
d_gene: TRBD1
len: 16
v_gene: TRBV5-1
CDR3nt: TGCGCCAGCAGCTACCTGACAGGGGGCGAGGAGGGAAAACTGTTTTTT
CDR3aa: CASSYLTGGEEGKLFF

j_gene: TRBJ2-6
abundance: -
d_gene: -
len: 15
v_gene: TRBV6-5
CDR3nt: TGTGCCAGCAGATCAGGGGTTCTGGGGGCCAACGTCCTGACTTTC
CDR3aa: CASRSGVLGANVLTF

j_gene: TRBJ2-7
abundance: -
d_gene: -
len: 14
v_gene: TRBV6-5
CDR3nt: TGTGCCAGCAGTTACCCTGGGGCCCCCTACGAGCAGTACTTC
CDR3aa: CASSYPGAPYEQYF

j_gene: TRBJ1-4
abundance: once
d_gene: TRBD1
len: 15
v_gene: TRBV28
CDR3nt: TGTGCCAGCAGTACCGACAGGGCCACTAATGAAAAACTGTTTTTT
CDR3aa: CASSTDRATNEKLFF

j_gene: TRBJ2-7
abundance: -
d_gene: TRBD2
len: 15
v_gene: TRBV30
CDR3nt: TGTGCCTGGAGCCCGGGACTAGCGGGAATCTACGAGCAGTACTTC
CDR3aa: CAWSPGLAGIYEQYF

j_gene: TRBJ2-2
abundance: few
d_gene: -
len: 17
v_gene: TRBV2
CDR3nt: TGTGCCAGCAGTGAAGAGTCAGGACAGCCCTCCACCGGGGAGCTGTTTTTT
CDR3aa: CASSEESGQPSTGELFF

j_gene: TRBJ2-1
abundance: -
d_gene: -
len: 16
v_gene: TRBV7-9
CDR3nt: TGTGCCAGCAGCCTTAGATTCGCACTAGAGCGCAATGAGCAGTTCTTC
CDR3aa: CASSLRFALERNEQFF

j_gene: TRBJ2-5
abundance: -
d_gene: TRBD2
len: 14
v_gene: TRBV5-1
CDR3nt: TGCGCCAGCAGCTATCTAGCGGGATTAGAGACCCAGTACTTC
CDR3aa: CASSYLAGLETQYF

j_gene: TRBJ1-5
abundance: -
d_gene: -
len: 16
v_gene: TRBV6-1
CDR3nt: TGTGCCAGCAGTGTGCGGCGGGCGAGGCCGCTCAGGGGCCAGCATTTT
CDR3aa: CASSVRRARPLRGQHF

j_gene: TRBJ2-3
abundance: -
d_gene: -
len: 16
v_gene: TRBV10-1
CDR3nt: TGCGCCAGCAGTGAGTCACCGCTAGAAGCGGCAGATACGCAGTATTTT
CDR3aa: CASSESPLEAADTQYF

j_gene: TRBJ2-1
abundance: -
d_gene: -
len: 13
v_gene: TRBV5-1
CDR3nt: TGCGCCAGCAGCTTGGACGGGTACAATGAGCAGTTCTTC
CDR3aa: CASSLDGYNEQFF

j_gene: TRBJ2-3
abundance: -
d_gene: TRBD2
len: 16
v_gene: TRBV27
CDR3nt: TGTGCCAGCAGTTTAGATCCGGGGGGAGGCACAGATACGCAGTATTTT
CDR3aa: CASSLDPGGGTDTQYF

j_gene: TRBJ2-7
abundance: -
d_gene: -
len: 13
v_gene: TRBV28
CDR3nt: TGTGCCAGCATTGGCTCGATAACCTACGAGCAGTACTTC
CDR3aa: CASIGSITYEQYF

j_gene: TRBJ2-2
abundance: -
d_gene: -
len: 12
v_gene: TRBV11-2
CDR3nt: TGTGCCAGCAGCGTCAGGCACGGGGAGCTGTTTTTT
CDR3aa: CASSVRHGELFF

j_gene: TRBJ2-7
abundance: -
d_gene: -
len: 15
v_gene: TRBV15
CDR3nt: TGTGCCACCAGCAGAGAGGGCGGGAACTCCTACGAGCAGTACTTC
CDR3aa: CATSREGGNSYEQYF

j_gene: TRBJ1-1
abundance: -
d_gene: -
len: 13
v_gene: TRBV10-3
CDR3nt: TGTGCCATGGCAGGGGCCTTGAACACTGAAGCTTTCTTT
CDR3aa: CAMAGALNTEAFF

j_gene: TRBJ2-1
abundance: -
d_gene: -
len: 13
v_gene: TRBV7-8
CDR3nt: TGTGCCAGCAGCTTAGGGTTCAGTTATGAGCAGTTCTTC
CDR3aa: CASSLGFSYEQFF

j_gene: TRBJ2-1
abundance: -
d_gene: -
len: 13
v_gene: TRBV10-1
CDR3nt: TGCGCCAGCAGTCAACGGACAGACAATGAGCAGTTCTTC
CDR3aa: CASSQRTDNEQFF

j_gene: TRBJ1-2
abundance: -
d_gene: -
len: 13
v_gene: TRBV6-5
CDR3nt: TGTGCCAGCAGTTACACCAGGGTTTGGGGCTACACCTTC
CDR3aa: CASSYTRVWGYTF

j_gene: TRBJ2-3
abundance: -
d_gene: -
len: 13
v_gene: TRBV10-3
CDR3nt: TGTGCCATCAGGGGGGGATCCACAGATACGCAGTATTTT
CDR3aa: CAIRGGSTDTQYF

j_gene: TRBJ2-3
abundance: once
d_gene: TRBD1
len: 17
v_gene: TRBV5-8
CDR3nt: TGTGCCAGCAGCCGACAGGGGGCCAGCGGAGGCACAGATACGCAGTATTTT
CDR3aa: CASSRQGASGGTDTQYF

j_gene: TRBJ2-2
abundance: medium-sized
d_gene: TRBD2
len: 18
v_gene: TRBV5-1
CDR3nt: TGCGCCAGCAGCTTGATGGCTAGCGGGATGACTAACACCGGGGAGCTGTTTTTT
CDR3aa: CASSLMASGMTNTGELFF

j_gene: TRBJ2-2
abundance: -
d_gene: -
len: 18
v_gene: TRBV15
CDR3nt: TGTGCCACCAGCAGAGATGGTGTTTGGCGGGAGAACACCGGGGAGCTGTTTTTT
CDR3aa: CATSRDGVWRENTGELFF

j_gene: TRBJ2-5
abundance: -
d_gene: TRBD1
len: 15
v_gene: TRBV28
CDR3nt: TGTGCCAGCACTCCCCCGGGACAGGGGATTGAGACCCAGTACTTC
CDR3aa: CASTPPGQGIETQYF

j_gene: TRBJ2-3
abundance: -
d_gene: -
len: 16
v_gene: TRBV9
CDR3nt: TGTGCCAGCAGCCCAAGCGCAGGGCAAAGGGGAGATACGCAGTATTTT
CDR3aa: CASSPSAGQRGDTQYF

j_gene: TRBJ2-3
abundance: -
d_gene: TRBD2
len: 16
v_gene: TRBV19
CDR3nt: TGTGCCAGTAGTATGGGCGGGAGGGCCTTTACAGATACGCAGTATTTT
CDR3aa: CASSMGGRAFTDTQYF

j_gene: TRBJ1-5
abundance: -
d_gene: TRBD1
len: 15
v_gene: TRBV5-1
CDR3nt: TGCGCCAGCAGCCAGGGACAGGGGGGTAATCAGCCCCAGCATTTT
CDR3aa: CASSQGQGGNQPQHF

j_gene: TRBJ2-7
abundance: -
d_gene: -
len: 13
v_gene: TRBV28
CDR3nt: TGTGCCAGCAGTTTAGGCAGGAACTACGAGCAGTACTTC
CDR3aa: CASSLGRNYEQYF